A single T cell receptor (beta chain) is shown here with its context. Its antigen target is currently unknown. Per-nucleotide qualities are absent, and no much larger clonotype sits a single base away. The CDR3 numbers 15 residues from cysteine through phenylalanine. The only DNA kept is the CDR3, 45 bases in frame from the first base. V is clipped by 0 bases and J by 4 bases, and the sequence between their germline boundaries is 12 bases long. CDR1 MGHRA and CDR2 YSYEKL are derived from the germline V gene. The trial excluded patients who had a history of autoimmune disease or were on systemic immunosuppression. Peripheral blood for TCR sequencing was collected from all dose cohorts at baseline, on cycle 4 day 1, and on cycle 7 day 1. Samples came from an open-label, multicenter, first-in-human phase I dose-escalation trial of ivuxolimab. The trial enrolled adults with locally advanced or metastatic head and neck squamous cell, hepatocellular, melanoma or renal cell carcinoma. CD4+ and CD8+ T cells were sorted separately from peripheral blood before TCR sequencing.

This specimen belongs to a study of OX40 agonist ivuxolimab in advanced cancers. Looking at the study overall: The costimulatory receptor OX40 (CD134) was targeted by ivuxolimab, a fully human IgG2 agonistic monoclonal antibody. Intravenous ivuxolimab was administered to patients every 2 weeks at six dose levels: 0.01, 0.1, 0.3, 1.5, 3 and 10 mg/kg. Of the approximately 50 dose-escalation patients, hepatocellular carcinoma was present in around 20, melanoma in around 15, renal cell carcinoma in 9 and head and neck cancer in 9. A male proportion of under 85% and a mean age of approximately 58 years, ranging from roughly 20 to 80, were recorded for the dose-escalation cohort. Patients were allowed to have had prior anti-PD-1, anti-PD-L1 or anti-CTLA-4 therapy, and 40% to 45% of the dose-escalation patients had been treated with checkpoint inhibitors. Three dose-escalation patients achieved partial responses, one with hepatocellular carcinoma and two with cutaneous melanoma. Peripheral TCRbeta sequencing aimed to test whether ivuxolimab altered TCR sequence diversity and caused clonal T-cell expansion. The monotherapy dose-escalation portion (N of about 57 patients) of the phase I ivuxolimab trial is reported in the paper.

For sequencing of the TCRbeta CDR3 region, genomic DNA was extracted from the sorted cells. TCRbeta CDR3 regions were sequenced using the immunoSEQ Assay. Imported from immuneACCESS, the table was reduced by TCRdb to in-frame sequences with V and J called. These copies leave out some clones; in studies compared against another copy, an unresolved V gene accounts for under half, and the cause of the remainder is not known. The sample has 20,000 to 25,000 clones on record, around nine tenths of them singletons. The top ten clones comprise roughly 58% of the sample. Paper-wide results and their limitations: Low levels of normalized T-cell clonal expansion were also seen in some nonresponding patients. Antigen specificity was not determined for the clonally expanded peripheral T cells. After ivuxolimab, CD8+ T cells had more expanded clones than CD4+ T cells on average. At doses of 0.1 to 3.0 mg/kg, clonal expansion of both CD4+ and CD8+ blood T cells was observed from baseline to week 6. In partial responders in the 0.1-3.0 mg/kg groups, normalized peripheral clonal expansion was found to be among the lowest, especially among CD8+ T cells.

This receptor chain uses TRBV4-1 and TRBJ1-2; the D gene cannot be named for sure. The TCR comes from an adult with an advanced solid tumor such as melanoma, head and neck, liver or kidney cancer. The material sequenced was CD4+ or CD8+ T cells sorted from blood, taken in a trial of the OX40 agonist ivuxolimab. The CDR3 region: CASSQDPGSTYGYTF. The nucleotides read TGCGCCAGCAGCCAAGATCCGGGGAGTACCTATGGCTACACCTTC.